Listed below are T cell receptor beta chains from one sample, sequenced in a study of beta chain features in type 1 diabetes. Sequencing was performed with immunoSEQ multiplex PCR; in TCRdb, only in-frame clones are kept and a portion is missing. The sample lists 250,000 to 300,000 clones, under 8.5% occurring once. Specimen: central memory CD4+ T cells from blood. The origin of the receptors is a woman aged 18-30 years in good health. Both conserved end residues are part of each CDR3. D genes are given only for firm matches. Clone sizes are given selectively: once, few, many, or a class where the clone is expanded.

clone size: .
J gene: TRBJ2-1
D gene: .
V gene: TRBV7-2
CDR3 DNA: TGTGCCAGCAGCCCGTGGATGGGGGCAACCAATGAGCAGTTCTTC
CDR3 protein: CASSPWMGATNEQFF

clone size: few
J gene: TRBJ2-6
D gene: TRBD1
V gene: TRBV4-3
CDR3 DNA: TGCGCCAGCAGCCAAGCCGGGACAGGGCCTTCTGGGGCCAACGTCCTGACTTTC
CDR3 protein: CASSQAGTGPSGANVLTF

clone size: few
J gene: TRBJ2-7
D gene: .
V gene: TRBV5-1
CDR3 DNA: TGCGCCAGCAGCTTGGAGGGCGTCTACGAGCAGTACTTC
CDR3 protein: CASSLEGVYEQYF

clone size: few
J gene: TRBJ2-2
D gene: .
V gene: TRBV7-2
CDR3 DNA: TGTGCCAGCAGCTTAACTCGTTCGAACACCGGGGAGCTGTTTTTT
CDR3 protein: CASSLTRSNTGELFF

clone size: once
J gene: TRBJ1-4
D gene: TRBD1
V gene: TRBV28
CDR3 DNA: TGTGCCAGCAGTCCCCTAGGACAGGGAGTGGAAAAACTGTTTTTT
CDR3 protein: CASSPLGQGVEKLFF

clone size: .
J gene: TRBJ1-1
D gene: .
V gene: TRBV6-6
CDR3 DNA: TGTGCCAGCAGTTACGGGGTGTATTCAAGGAACACTGAAGCTTTCTTT
CDR3 protein: CASSYGVYSRNTEAFF

clone size: many
J gene: TRBJ1-1
D gene: .
V gene: TRBV2
CDR3 DNA: TGTGCCAGCAGTGGGAGTGTGGGCACTGAAGCTTTCTTT
CDR3 protein: CASSGSVGTEAFF

clone size: .
J gene: TRBJ2-2
D gene: .
V gene: TRBV7-2
CDR3 DNA: TGTGCCAGCAGCCCCCGGGGGGCCCTAAACACCGGGGAGCTGTTTTTT
CDR3 protein: CASSPRGALNTGELFF

clone size: .
J gene: TRBJ1-1
D gene: TRBD1
V gene: TRBV6-5
CDR3 DNA: TGTGCCAGCAGTTACTCCATCGGACAGGGGGCGCGTGAAGCTTTCTTT
CDR3 protein: CASSYSIGQGAREAFF

clone size: few
J gene: TRBJ2-5
D gene: .
V gene: TRBV7-9
CDR3 DNA: TGTGCCAGCAGCTTAGGAGACAGAGCCGGAGAGACCCAGTACTTC
CDR3 protein: CASSLGDRAGETQYF

clone size: few
J gene: TRBJ2-3
D gene: .
V gene: TRBV15
CDR3 DNA: TGTGCCACCAGACGCCAGGGGGATACGCAGTATTTT
CDR3 protein: CATRRQGDTQYF

clone size: few
J gene: TRBJ1-2
D gene: .
V gene: TRBV7-9
CDR3 DNA: TGTGCCAGCAGCTTAGCTGGGGGGCAGGCTAACTATGGCTACACCTTC
CDR3 protein: CASSLAGGQANYGYTF

clone size: few
J gene: TRBJ2-3
D gene: .
V gene: TRBV4-3
CDR3 DNA: TGCGCCAGCAGCCACGCGGGGAAGGGGCCAGATACGCAGTATTTT
CDR3 protein: CASSHAGKGPDTQYF

clone size: few
J gene: TRBJ2-1
D gene: .
V gene: TRBV19
CDR3 DNA: TGTGCCACAACCCTCAGGGAAGGAGACAATGAGCAGTTCTTC
CDR3 protein: CATTLREGDNEQFF

clone size: few
J gene: TRBJ1-6
D gene: .
V gene: TRBV7-2
CDR3 DNA: TGTGCCAGCAGCGCCGAAGGGTCCCCTGGAAATTCACCCCTCCACTTT
CDR3 protein: CASSAEGSPGNSPLHF

clone size: .
J gene: TRBJ2-5
D gene: .
V gene: TRBV5-4
CDR3 DNA: TGTGCCAGCAGCCGCGAGGCGGGCCCTCAAGAGACCCAGTACTTC
CDR3 protein: CASSREAGPQETQYF

clone size: .
J gene: TRBJ1-2
D gene: TRBD1
V gene: TRBV29-1
CDR3 DNA: TGCAGCGGAACGCAGGGGGGTGATGGCTACACCTTC
CDR3 protein: CSGTQGGDGYTF

clone size: few
J gene: TRBJ1-2
D gene: .
V gene: TRBV2
CDR3 DNA: TGTGCCAGCAGTCCCCGACAGATTGGGTATGGCTACACCTTC
CDR3 protein: CASSPRQIGYGYTF

clone size: many
J gene: TRBJ2-5
D gene: .
V gene: TRBV6-1
CDR3 DNA: TGTGCCTGCCAGAGTTGGGGATCCGGCGAGACCCAGTACTTC
CDR3 protein: CACQSWGSGETQYF

clone size: .
J gene: TRBJ2-3
D gene: .
V gene: TRBV11-3
CDR3 DNA: TGTGCCAGCTGCCTCGGGGCCACAGATACGCAGTATTTT
CDR3 protein: CASCLGATDTQYF

clone size: .
J gene: TRBJ1-5
D gene: TRBD1
V gene: TRBV7-9
CDR3 DNA: TGTGCCAGCAGCAATGACAGGGATCAGCCCCAGCATTTT
CDR3 protein: CASSNDRDQPQHF

clone size: .
J gene: TRBJ2-2
D gene: .
V gene: TRBV4-3
CDR3 DNA: TGCGCCAGCAGCCAAGAGGGGCCAGGGGCTTCGAACACCGGGGAGCTGTTTTTT
CDR3 protein: CASSQEGPGASNTGELFF

clone size: .
J gene: TRBJ1-2
D gene: .
V gene: TRBV6-9
CDR3 DNA: TGTGCCAGCAGTTATGACGACAGCGACTTGGAGGGCTACACCTTC
CDR3 protein: CASSYDDSDLEGYTF

clone size: .
J gene: TRBJ1-5
D gene: .
V gene: TRBV7-2
CDR3 DNA: TGTGCCAGCAGCTTTGGACACCGTCTCAATCAGCCCCAGCATTTT
CDR3 protein: CASSFGHRLNQPQHF

clone size: .
J gene: TRBJ1-3
D gene: .
V gene: TRBV2
CDR3 DNA: TGTGCCAACACCCAGGGATCTGGAAACACCATATATTTT
CDR3 protein: CANTQGSGNTIYF

clone size: .
J gene: TRBJ1-1
D gene: .
V gene: TRBV7-9
CDR3 DNA: TGTGCCAGCACCTTACCGCAGGGAGCCACTGAAGCTTTCTTT
CDR3 protein: CASTLPQGATEAFF

clone size: .
J gene: TRBJ1-6
D gene: TRBD1
V gene: TRBV25-1
CDR3 DNA: TGTGCCAGCAGTGCCGGGACAGGGAATAATTCACCCCTCCACTTT
CDR3 protein: CASSAGTGNNSPLHF

clone size: .
J gene: TRBJ2-4
D gene: .
V gene: TRBV19
CDR3 DNA: TGTGCCAGTAGTATGCGAGGGTCCAAAAACATTCAGTACTTC
CDR3 protein: CASSMRGSKNIQYF

clone size: .
J gene: TRBJ1-1
D gene: .
V gene: TRBV6-5
CDR3 DNA: TGTGCCAGCAGTTACCTACCTTACCTTCCTAAGACTGAAGCTTTCTTT
CDR3 protein: CASSYLPYLPKTEAFF

clone size: .
J gene: TRBJ2-2
D gene: TRBD2
V gene: TRBV10-2
CDR3 DNA: TGCGCCAGCAGTATGCGGGGGGGCTCCAACACCGGGGAGCTGTTTTTT
CDR3 protein: CASSMRGGSNTGELFF

clone size: many
J gene: TRBJ2-3
D gene: .
V gene: TRBV15
CDR3 DNA: TGTGCCACCAGCAGAGATGGGGGGGCGAGGGCAGATACGCAGTATTTT
CDR3 protein: CATSRDGGARADTQYF

clone size: few
J gene: TRBJ1-1
D gene: TRBD1
V gene: TRBV7-3
CDR3 DNA: TGTGCCAACCCAAGACTAAACCGGGACAGGGGAGCCCAAACCACTGAAGCTTTCTTT
CDR3 protein: CANPRLNRDRGAQTTEAFF

clone size: few
J gene: TRBJ1-6
D gene: .
V gene: TRBV9
CDR3 DNA: TGTGCCAGCAGCGTAAAAGGGGACAATTCACCCCTCCACTTT
CDR3 protein: CASSVKGDNSPLHF

clone size: .
J gene: TRBJ2-6
D gene: .
V gene: TRBV4-1
CDR3 DNA: TGCGCCAGCAGCCAAGAGTCGGGTCGGTCTGGGGCCAACGTCCTGACTTTC
CDR3 protein: CASSQESGRSGANVLTF

clone size: .
J gene: TRBJ2-5
D gene: .
V gene: TRBV4-1
CDR3 DNA: TGCGCCAGCAGCCAAGACCGGGACACACAAGAGACCCAGTACTTC
CDR3 protein: CASSQDRDTQETQYF

clone size: few
J gene: TRBJ1-3
D gene: .
V gene: TRBV7-2
CDR3 DNA: TGTGCCAGCAGCTTAGCGGCCCCACCGGGAAACACCATATATTTT
CDR3 protein: CASSLAAPPGNTIYF

clone size: few
J gene: TRBJ1-1
D gene: TRBD1
V gene: TRBV18
CDR3 DNA: TGTGCCAGCTCACCGACAGGGACTAACACTGAAGCTTTCTTT
CDR3 protein: CASSPTGTNTEAFF

clone size: .
J gene: TRBJ1-2
D gene: .
V gene: TRBV6-6
CDR3 DNA: TGTGCCAGCGCACGGGAGGGAAGTAGAGGCTACACCTTC
CDR3 protein: CASAREGSRGYTF

clone size: few
J gene: TRBJ2-3
D gene: .
V gene: TRBV4-1
CDR3 DNA: TGCGCCAGCAGCCTCACGGGACAAGCCACAGATACGCAGTATTTT
CDR3 protein: CASSLTGQATDTQYF

clone size: many
J gene: TRBJ2-1
D gene: TRBD2
V gene: TRBV7-2
CDR3 DNA: TGTGCCAGCAGCTTTGGTGGCGGGAGGTTGAATGAGCAGTTCTTC
CDR3 protein: CASSFGGGRLNEQFF

clone size: many
J gene: TRBJ1-2
D gene: TRBD1
V gene: TRBV29-1
CDR3 DNA: TGCAGCGTAGCTCCGACAGGGGACTATGGCTACACCTTC
CDR3 protein: CSVAPTGDYGYTF

clone size: .
J gene: TRBJ1-1
D gene: .
V gene: TRBV27
CDR3 DNA: TGTGCCAGCAGTTTAGCAGGGACCAACACTGAAGCTTTCTTT
CDR3 protein: CASSLAGTNTEAFF

clone size: many
J gene: TRBJ1-4
D gene: TRBD1
V gene: TRBV18
CDR3 DNA: TGTGCCAGCTCCGCCCGGACAGGGGGCGGTGAAAAACTGTTTTTT
CDR3 protein: CASSARTGGGEKLFF

clone size: .
J gene: TRBJ1-1
D gene: .
V gene: TRBV5-1
CDR3 DNA: TGCGCCAGCAGCTCTTTAGGACAGACTGAAGCTTTCTTT
CDR3 protein: CASSSLGQTEAFF

clone size: .
J gene: TRBJ2-5
D gene: .
V gene: TRBV6-1
CDR3 DNA: TGTGCCAGCAGTGCATCCGGAGGGGGAGAGACCCAGTACTTC
CDR3 protein: CASSASGGGETQYF

clone size: .
J gene: TRBJ2-3
D gene: TRBD2
V gene: TRBV4-3
CDR3 DNA: TGCGCCAGCAGCCAAGGGCTAGCGGGCTTAGATACGCAGTATTTT
CDR3 protein: CASSQGLAGLDTQYF

clone size: few
J gene: TRBJ2-3
D gene: TRBD2
V gene: TRBV9
CDR3 DNA: TGTGCCAGCAGCGCCGGGAGGGACTCAGATACGCAGTATTTT
CDR3 protein: CASSAGRDSDTQYF

clone size: few
J gene: TRBJ2-7
D gene: .
V gene: TRBV30
CDR3 DNA: TGTGCCTGGAGTACAGGCCAGTTTGAGCAGTACTTC
CDR3 protein: CAWSTGQFEQYF

clone size: few
J gene: TRBJ1-2
D gene: .
V gene: TRBV7-6
CDR3 DNA: TGTGCCAGCAGCTTAACGGTTAACTATGGCTACACCTTC
CDR3 protein: CASSLTVNYGYTF

clone size: few
J gene: TRBJ1-2
D gene: .
V gene: TRBV7-9
CDR3 DNA: TGTGCCAGCAGCACCTCGACAGGAAACTATGGCTACACCTTC
CDR3 protein: CASSTSTGNYGYTF

clone size: .
J gene: TRBJ1-2
D gene: .
V gene: TRBV29-1
CDR3 DNA: TGCAGCGTTTGGGGGGGTAACGGCTACACCTTC
CDR3 protein: CSVWGGNGYTF

clone size: few
J gene: TRBJ1-2
D gene: .
V gene: TRBV5-4
CDR3 DNA: TGTGCCAGCAGCCAGACAGGACAGAATGGCTACACCTTC
CDR3 protein: CASSQTGQNGYTF

clone size: many
J gene: TRBJ2-1
D gene: .
V gene: TRBV7-9
CDR3 DNA: TGTGCCAGCAGCTTCTTCAATGAGCAGTTCTTC
CDR3 protein: CASSFFNEQFF

clone size: .
J gene: TRBJ2-5
D gene: TRBD1
V gene: TRBV19
CDR3 DNA: TGTGCCAGTAGTATGACGGGGACAGGAGAGACCCAGTACTTC
CDR3 protein: CASSMTGTGETQYF

clone size: few
J gene: TRBJ1-2
D gene: .
V gene: TRBV5-1
CDR3 DNA: TGCGCCAGCAGCTTGGGGGCAGGGACCTATGGCTACACCTTC
CDR3 protein: CASSLGAGTYGYTF